One and the same sample provided the 22 T cell receptor beta chains below, sequenced in a study of spatial heterogeneity in lung cancer (dated 2019 in TCRdb). This sample's time point label indicates: sample taken at primary tumor resection. For TCR sequencing, whole RNA was extracted from tumor and nontumor lung tissue, or from cryopreserved PBMC samples, and no cell sorting was done. Receptor libraries were prepared by 5' RACE. The data were produced on a NextSeq 500. TCRdb took the public reads, trimmed them with fastp at Q25, ran MiXCR for clone calling and kept in-frame beta chains. CDR3 protein sequences are deduplicated, and each keeps its most common genes and DNA. The sample table records around 89,000 distinct CDR3 sequences; around 12% of these occur just once. Just over 40% of the sample belongs to the ten largest clones. The starting material was PBMCs, obtained at surgery. These receptors originate from a male donor with early-stage non-small cell lung cancer.

The chain combines TRBV7-8 with TRBJ1-1, with D unresolved. Germline-derived CDR1 and CDR2 are SGHVS and FQNEAQ. CDR3 length equals 13 residues. V gave up 3 bases and J gave up 3 bases, with 8 bases separating them. The CDR3 nucleotides read TGTGCCAGCAGCTTGAGCCGAGACACTGAAGCTTTCTTT. It yields the protein CASSLSRDTEAFF.

This clonotype was observed a handful of times. V gene TRBV4-1 combines with J gene TRBJ2-7, with D possibly being TRBD2 (7 bases). V gave up 0 bases and J gave up 2 bases, with 14 bases separating them. Germline V gene lookup returns CDR1 MGHRA and CDR2 YSYEKL. The CDR3 has 16 residues. CDR3 bases: TGCGCCAGCAGCCAAGATGACGGGGGGCCTCCCTACGAGCAGTACTTC. Amino acids: CASSQDDGGPPYEQYF.

The chain links TRBV7-2 to TRBJ2-7; no reliable D call. There are 14 residues in the CDR3. Between the trimmed V and J ends, which lost 3 bases and 1 base, there was a span of 10 bases. Germline assignment: CDR1 SGHTA and CDR2 FQGNSA. The CDR3 spells CASSFQVDSYEQYF. The CDR3 nucleotides read TGTGCCAGCAGCTTCCAGGTCGATTCCTACGAGCAGTACTTC. Combining the CDR3 with reference TRBV7-2 and TRBJ2-7 gives the whole variable domain GAGVSQSPSNKVTEKGKDVELRCDPISGHTALYWYRQSLGQGLEFLIYFQGNSAPDKSGLPSDRFSAERTGGSVSTLTIQRTQQEDSAVYLCASSFQVDSYEQYFGPGTRLTVT.

This clonotype was counted at least ten times. One end of the junction does not line up with germline, which may come from a read error. V is TRBV10-3 and J is TRBJ2-1; TRBD2 aligns across 13 bases. The CDR3 consists of 16 residues. The germline gives CDR1 ENHRY, CDR2 SYGVKD. Written as DNA, the CDR3 is TGTGCCATCAGTGGGACTAGCGGGGGCCCCCTCAATGGGCAGTTCTTC. This encodes CAISGTSGGPLNGQFF.

The rearrangement links TRBV11-2 to TRBJ2-2; 8 nucleotides line up with TRBD2. Germline V gene data show CDR1 as SGHAT and CDR2 as FQNNGV. The J segment lost 1 base and the V segment lost 5 bases, leaving 6 bases of the junction unmatched. The CDR3 runs 16 residues. CDR3 loop: CASSPTSAVNTGELFF. CDR3 sequence (DNA): TGTGCCAGCAGCCCGACTAGCGCGGTGAACACCGGGGAGCTGTTTTTT. Full variable domain (missing parts from reference TRBV11-2 and TRBJ2-2): EAGVAQSPRYKIIEKRQSVAFWCNPISGHATLYWYQQILGQGPKLLIQFQNNGVVDDSQLPKDRFSAERLKGVDSTLKIQPAKLEDSAVYLCASSPTSAVNTGELFFGEGSRLTVL.

Concerning this clonotype itself: A much larger clonotype is one base distant, so this may be a read error. The J gene is TRBJ2-7, the V gene TRBV5-1, with 8 bases matching TRBD1. This CDR3 contains 13 residues. Germline V gives CDR1 SGHRS, CDR2 YFSETQ. Here the CDR3 reads CASSGTGAYAQYF. DNA of the CDR3: TGCGCCAGCAGCGGGACAGGAGCCTACGCGCAGTACTTC.

This clonotype was detected only a few times. This sequence joins TRBV12-3 or TRBV12-4 and TRBJ2-7; TRBD2 might be the D (5 bases). Trimming took off 6 bases at V and 2 bases at J, with 11 bases between the two ends. CDR3 length equals 13 residues. CDR3 sequence reads: CASRRIGAYEQYF. Written as DNA, the CDR3 is TGTGCCAGCAGACGGATCGGGGCCTACGAGCAGTACTTC.

By sample fraction, this clonotype is medium-sized. The chain uses TRBV4-1 and TRBJ1-1; no clear D gene. CDR3 length: 14 amino acids. V lost 3 bases and J lost 1, with 9 bases in between. Per the germline V gene, CDR1 is MGHRA and CDR2 is YSYEKL. The CDR3 DNA reads TGCGCCAGCAGCCACCGGACGGAGAACACTGAAGCTTTCTTT. It specifies CASSHRTENTEAFF.

This clonotype turned up a few times. DNA of the CDR3: TGCAGTGCCTACGGGAGGGCAGCCTACGAGCAGTACTTC. This codes for CSAYGRAAYEQYF. The chain combines TRBV20-1 with TRBJ2-7; 8 bases map to TRBD2. Losses at the gene ends were 6 bases for V and 2 bases for J; bases not matched to a gene: 6. This CDR3 has 13 residues. Germline CDR1 is DFQATT and CDR2 is SNEGSKA (reference sequence).

In this sample, this clonotype turned up many times. The chain has TRBV11-3 and TRBJ2-5; possibly TRBD1 for D (6 bases). The germline V gene has CDR1 SGHNT and CDR2 YENEEA. The CDR3 runs to 15 residues. Trimming removed 5 bases from V and 5 bases from J, with 18 bases in between. The CDR3 region is CASSPSTGSEETQYF. CDR3 coding DNA: TGTGCCAGCAGCCCTAGCACAGGGTCTGAGGAGACCCAGTACTTC.

The V and J genes are TRBV7-9 and TRBJ1-4; D gene unclear. Germline V CDR1 and CDR2: SEHNR, FQNEAQ (reference sequence). The CDR3 runs to 14 residues. V dropped 3 bases and J dropped 8 bases, with 13 bases sitting between them. Here the CDR3 DNA reads TGTGCCAGCAGCTTTTCCCGGAATGACGAAAAACTGTTTTTT. This translates into CASSFSRNDEKLFF.

A remark on this clonotype: Given a much more abundant clone one base away, this may be a read error. The chain carries TRBV12-3 or TRBV12-4 and TRBJ2-1, with TRBD1 as a possible D gene (6 bases). The V and J ends lost 11 bases and 4 bases respectively, with 18 bases between them. This CDR3 contains 14 residues. CDR3 protein: CAGNPRTEYNEQFF. CDR3 DNA: TGTGCCGGTAACCCAAGGACAGAGTACAATGAGCAGTTCTTC.

The chain is built from TRBV28 and TRBJ2-3; 8 bases map to TRBD2. CDR3 length: 14 residues. Germline trimming cut 6 bases from V and 4 bases from J; bases unmatched to any gene: 6. Per the germline V gene, CDR1 is MDHEN and CDR2 is SYDVKM. The CDR3 nucleotides are TGTGCCAGCAGGGGCGGCGGGAGGCCAGATACGCAGTATTTT. This encodes CASRGGGRPDTQYF.

V and J are TRBV6-2 or TRBV6-3 and TRBJ1-5, with a weak D call TRBD1 (6 bases). The CDR3 contains 13 residues. V was cut by 10 bases and J by 6 bases, with 16 bases left in between. CDR1 MNHEY and CDR2 SVGEGT come from the germline V gene. CDR3: CATQGQYPQPQHF. CDR3 DNA sequence: TGTGCCACCCAAGGACAGTACCCTCAGCCCCAGCATTTT.

This clonotype was seen more than once but under ten times. V is TRBV6-6 and J is TRBJ2-5; 7 nucleotides align to TRBD1. With V trimmed by 4 bases and J by 0 bases, 5 bases remained unmatched. CDR1 MNHNY and CDR2 SVGAGI come from the germline V gene (reference sequence). The CDR3 has 15 amino acids. The DNA for the CDR3 is TGTGCCAGCAGTTCAAACAGGGGCTACCAAGAGACCCAGTACTTC. As protein: CASSSNRGYQETQYF.

In its sample, this clonotype was seen many times. The chain carries TRBV29-1 and TRBJ2-1, with 11 bases aligning to TRBD2. Germline V CDR1 and CDR2: SQVTM, ANQGSEA. This CDR3 contains 14 residues. Unmatched junction bases numbered 6, after V lost 6 bases and J lost 5 bases. CDR3 residues: CSVTGLAENNEQFF. CDR3 DNA sequence: TGCAGCGTCACGGGACTAGCGGAGAACAATGAGCAGTTCTTC.

This sequence joins TRBV14 and TRBJ1-6; D gene unclear. Germline CDR1 is SGHDN and CDR2 is FVKESK. CDR3 length: 14 residues. Deletions cut 6 bases from V and 0 bases from J, with 6 bases between. The CDR3 sequence is CASRRSSYNSPLHF. The CDR3 DNA is TGTGCCAGCAGAAGGAGCTCCTATAATTCACCCCTCCACTTT.

Ten or more counts support this clonotype. This chain joins TRBV5-1 and TRBJ2-2; D perhaps matches TRBD2 (5 bases). This CDR3 region has 16 residues. In germline, CDR1 is SGHRS, CDR2 YFSETQ. V was cut by 0 bases and J by 0 bases, with 9 bases left in between. CDR3 in DNA: TGCGCCAGCAGCTTGGCCCTAGCACCGAACACCGGGGAGCTGTTTTTT. Translating it yields CASSLALAPNTGELFF.

CDR3: CASRSRNPEGDTQYF. As DNA, the CDR3 is TGTGCCAGCCGGTCCCGGAACCCGGAGGGGGATACGCAGTATTTT. The V and J genes are TRBV6-2 or TRBV6-3 and TRBJ2-3, with D possibly being TRBD2 (6 bases). The V gene's germline CDR1 is MNHEY and CDR2 SVGEGT. V was clipped by 8 bases and J by 6 bases, with 21 bases between them. The CDR3 is 15 amino acids.

The rearrangement joins TRBV7-8 to TRBJ2-7; the D gene is possibly TRBD2 (5 bases). The CDR3 length is 15 residues. The germline V and J ends were trimmed by 1 base and 6 bases, with 16 bases remaining between them. Germline V gene data show CDR1 as SGHVS and CDR2 as FQNEAQ. The CDR3 protein is CASSLGRGLPSEQYF. The CDR3 nucleotides are TGTGCCAGCAGCTTAGGCCGCGGACTTCCTTCCGAGCAGTACTTC. Based on the CDR3 plus reference TRBV7-8 and TRBJ2-7, the full variable domain is GAGVSQSPRYKVAKRGQDVALRCDPISGHVSLFWYQQALGQGPEFLTYFQNEAQLDKSGLPSDRFFAERPEGSVSTLKIQRTQQEDSAVYLCASSLGRGLPSEQYFGPGTRLTVT.

This clonotype occurred many times. The chain employs TRBV5-1 and TRBJ1-1, with TRBD1 as a possible D gene (6 bases). This CDR3 comprises 15 residues. Trimming removed 3 bases at V and 1 base at J, with 13 bases between. The germline V gene has CDR1 SGHRS and CDR2 YFSETQ. CDR3 residues: CASSSWAGANTEAFF. The CDR3 DNA reads TGCGCCAGCAGCTCCTGGGCAGGGGCGAACACTGAAGCTTTCTTT.

This clonotype has a handful of counts. The chain has TRBV7-2 and TRBJ1-2; a possible D gene is TRBD1 (6 bases). V dropped 4 bases and J dropped 8 bases, with 20 bases sitting between them. The CDR3 has 15 amino acids. CDR1 SGHTA and CDR2 FQGNSA come from the germline V gene. CDR3 in amino acids: CASSSPNRERGGYTF. CDR3 nucleotides: TGTGCCAGCAGCTCCCCAAACAGGGAGAGGGGAGGCTACACCTTC. Supplemented by reference TRBV7-2 and TRBJ1-2, the full variable domain reads GAGVSQSPSNKVTEKGKDVELRCDPISGHTALYWYRQSLGQGLEFLIYFQGNSAPDKSGLPSDRFSAERTGGSVSTLTIQRTQQEDSAVYLCASSSPNRERGGYTFGSGTRLTVV.